The present entry profiles one T cell receptor (beta chain) with its context. Its binding antigen is unknown. CDR1 and CDR2, looked up from the germline V gene, are SQVTM and ANQGSEA. From cysteine to phenylalanine, the CDR3 is 13 amino acids long. No DNA was logged. This specimen comes from a study of T cells expressing NK-cell markers (dated by TCRdb to about 2020). In the study overall: In sorted CD3+CD56+NKG2C+, CD3+CD56+NKG2C- and CD3+CD56-NKG2C+ T-cell subsets from about eight donors, TCR beta-chain repertoires were profiled. Among the eight sequenced donors, seven were HCMV-seropositive and one was HCMV-seronegative. All eight donors whose samples were sequenced were randomly selected healthy volunteers, three of them men and five women. Libraries were sequenced as 2 x 150 bp reads on Illumina HiSeq 2000/2500, MiSeq or NextSeq. Results the study describes overall, beyond this receptor: Those dominant clonotypes were again the most abundant among CD3+CD56-NKG2C+ cells in a handful of donors, at roughly 25-65%. In roughly six donors, the dominant CD3+CD56+NKG2C+ clonotypes ranked among the top 10 CD8+ clonotypes, making up 1.0-7.0% of CD8+ T cells. Whether the expanded NKG2C-expressing T cell clones were specific for HCMV antigens remained unclear.

To determine HCMV serostatus, a commercial ELISA kit was used to detect HCMV-specific IgG in serum. Ficoll density gradient centrifugation was used to isolate peripheral blood mononuclear cells from blood. Instrument used: Illumina HiSeq 2000. TCR beta cDNA libraries were prepared using 5'RACE template switching, which introduced a universal primer site and unique molecular identifiers. cDNA synthesis was primed from the TCR beta constant segment and was followed by two successive PCR amplification steps. Turning to the authors' computational methods: MIGEC was used to demultiplex reads and group reads by UMI, and MiTCR was used to assemble and quantify clonotypes. To remove erroneous sequences, TCR cDNA sequences were retained only when supported by two or more reads. The tcR package was used for downstream repertoire analysis, with clonotypes matched between fractions based on CDR3 nucleotide sequence plus V segment. Antigen specificity was annotated against VDJdb with VDJmatch, allowing one amino acid substitution in CDR3. The reads went through TCRdb reprocessing, and each CDR3 protein sequence gets one entry with no DNA. None of the V and J calls come from the authors' own analysis; TCRdb made them. The sample's clone listing holds about 410,000 distinct CDR3 sequences. The ten most abundant clones make up over 8.5% of the sample.

This chain is built from TRBV29-1 and TRBJ2-5; TCRdb indicates TRBD1, and absent DNA this call remains unverified. Specimen: blood T cells: a sorted CD56 or NKG2C T cell subset, CD4+ or CD8+ T cells, or bulk PBMC T cells (not recorded which). The sequence came from a woman between 45 and 60 years old in good health. Donor details come from another sample of the same person, matched by shared clones. This receptor carries the CDR3 CSVAPGQGETQYF.